The rows below give T cell receptor beta chains drawn from one sample of a study of blood T cell repertoires in COVID-19. Sequencing used immunoSEQ multiplex PCR; TCRdb keeps in-frame clones, though not all of them. The table lists about 200,000 clones, 86% of them singletons. The sequencing input was peripheral blood. These receptors all stem from a woman in her 70s with acute or convalescent COVID-19. Both conserved end residues are part of each CDR3. Each record gives: D gene, V gene, clone size, J gene, CDR3 protein, CDR3 DNA. The D gene is left open where the match is weak. Clone size appears in some rows only: once, few, many, or a class for an expanded clone.

d_gene: TRBD1
v_gene: TRBV6-2/TRBV6-3
abundance: -
j_gene: TRBJ1-2
CDR3aa: CASSYPGGNGYTF
CDR3nt: TGTGCCAGCAGTTATCCAGGGGGGAATGGCTACACCTTC

d_gene: -
v_gene: TRBV18
abundance: -
j_gene: TRBJ1-1
CDR3aa: CASSPRTGGEAFF
CDR3nt: TGTGCCAGCTCACCACGAACGGGAGGTGAAGCTTTCTTT

d_gene: -
v_gene: TRBV11-2
abundance: once
j_gene: TRBJ1-5
CDR3aa: CASSLEGETQHF
CDR3nt: TGTGCCAGCAGCCTCGAGGGGGAGACCCAGCATTTT

d_gene: -
v_gene: TRBV3-1/TRBV3-2
abundance: -
j_gene: TRBJ1-1
CDR3aa: CASSQAFEAFF
CDR3nt: TGTGCCAGCAGCCAGGCTTTTGAAGCTTTCTTT

d_gene: TRBD1
v_gene: TRBV5-1
abundance: -
j_gene: TRBJ1-2
CDR3aa: CASSSGQGANYGYTF
CDR3nt: TGCGCCAGCAGCTCAGGACAGGGGGCTAACTATGGCTACACCTTC

d_gene: -
v_gene: TRBV28
abundance: -
j_gene: TRBJ2-2
CDR3aa: CASSPGMNTGELFF
CDR3nt: TGTGCCAGCAGTCCGGGAATGAACACCGGGGAGCTGTTTTTT

d_gene: -
v_gene: TRBV7-2
abundance: -
j_gene: TRBJ2-1
CDR3aa: CASTGGGSSYEQFF
CDR3nt: TGTGCCAGCACCGGAGGTGGTAGCAGTTATGAGCAGTTCTTC

d_gene: TRBD2
v_gene: TRBV5-1
abundance: -
j_gene: TRBJ2-5
CDR3aa: CASSREAGGGYQETQYF
CDR3nt: TGCGCCAGCAGCCGGGAGGCTGGCGGGGGGTACCAAGAGACCCAGTACTTC

d_gene: TRBD2
v_gene: TRBV28
abundance: -
j_gene: TRBJ2-4
CDR3aa: CASSEAGTTDIQYF
CDR3nt: TGTGCCAGCAGTGAGGCAGGGACTACGGACATTCAGTACTTC

d_gene: -
v_gene: TRBV4-1
abundance: -
j_gene: TRBJ1-5
CDR3aa: CASSQQGNNQPQHF
CDR3nt: TGCGCCAGCAGCCAACAGGGTAATAATCAGCCCCAGCATTTT

d_gene: -
v_gene: TRBV5-1
abundance: -
j_gene: TRBJ2-5
CDR3aa: CASSLATVQETQYF
CDR3nt: TGCGCCAGCAGCTTGGCGACAGTACAAGAGACCCAGTACTTC

d_gene: -
v_gene: TRBV28
abundance: -
j_gene: TRBJ2-5
CDR3aa: CASSLRSGEETQYF
CDR3nt: TGTGCCAGCAGTTTAAGATCAGGTGAAGAGACCCAGTACTTC

d_gene: TRBD1
v_gene: TRBV7-2
abundance: -
j_gene: TRBJ2-6
CDR3aa: CASSRTGPSGANVLTF
CDR3nt: TGTGCCAGCAGCCGGACAGGACCTTCTGGGGCCAACGTCCTGACTTTC

d_gene: TRBD2
v_gene: TRBV7-6
abundance: -
j_gene: TRBJ2-7
CDR3aa: CASSIRGGGLAGTYEQYF
CDR3nt: TGTGCCAGCAGCATCAGGGGGGGAGGACTAGCGGGGACCTACGAGCAGTACTTC

d_gene: TRBD1
v_gene: TRBV20-1
abundance: -
j_gene: TRBJ2-2
CDR3aa: CSASGPGGSNTGELFF
CDR3nt: TGCAGTGCTAGTGGCCCAGGGGGCTCGAACACCGGGGAGCTGTTTTTT

d_gene: -
v_gene: TRBV5-1
abundance: -
j_gene: TRBJ1-2
CDR3aa: CASSQDNSYGYTF
CDR3nt: TGCGCCAGCAGCCAGGACAACAGCTATGGCTACACCTTC

d_gene: -
v_gene: TRBV11-3
abundance: -
j_gene: TRBJ1-1
CDR3aa: CASSPATTFGAPTEAFF
CDR3nt: TGTGCCAGCAGCCCAGCCACCACCTTTGGGGCCCCCACTGAAGCTTTCTTT

d_gene: -
v_gene: TRBV13
abundance: few
j_gene: TRBJ2-7
CDR3aa: CASLYEQYF
CDR3nt: TGTGCCAGCCTCTACGAGCAGTACTTC

d_gene: -
v_gene: TRBV4-3
abundance: -
j_gene: TRBJ1-1
CDR3aa: CASSQDISNTEAFF
CDR3nt: TGCGCCAGCAGCCAAGATATTTCTAACACTGAAGCTTTCTTT

d_gene: TRBD1
v_gene: TRBV5-1
abundance: -
j_gene: TRBJ1-2
CDR3aa: CASSSGQGGSYTF
CDR3nt: TGCGCCAGCAGCTCAGGACAGGGAGGGAGCTACACCTTC

d_gene: -
v_gene: TRBV7-9
abundance: -
j_gene: TRBJ1-1
CDR3aa: CASSLPVMNTEAFF
CDR3nt: TGTGCCAGCAGCTTACCGGTGATGAACACTGAAGCTTTCTTT

d_gene: -
v_gene: TRBV7-2
abundance: few
j_gene: TRBJ1-2
CDR3aa: CASTIGRGNYGYTF
CDR3nt: TGTGCCAGCACCATAGGGAGGGGGAACTATGGCTACACCTTC